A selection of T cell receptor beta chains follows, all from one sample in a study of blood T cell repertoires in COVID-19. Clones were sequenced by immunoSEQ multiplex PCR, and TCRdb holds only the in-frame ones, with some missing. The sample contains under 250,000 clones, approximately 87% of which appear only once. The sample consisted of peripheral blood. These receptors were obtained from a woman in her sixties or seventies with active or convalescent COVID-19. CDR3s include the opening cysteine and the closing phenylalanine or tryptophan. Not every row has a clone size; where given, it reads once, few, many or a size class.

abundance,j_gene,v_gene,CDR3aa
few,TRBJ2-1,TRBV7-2,CASSSPPGREQFF
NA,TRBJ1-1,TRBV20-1,CSALTGQEAFF
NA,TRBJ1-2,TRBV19,CATGGLSNYGYTF
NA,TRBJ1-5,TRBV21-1,CASSSPGQGVYSNQPQHF
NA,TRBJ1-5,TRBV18,CASSPQTDYQPQHF
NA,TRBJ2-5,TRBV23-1,CARYYPGLAAKETQYF
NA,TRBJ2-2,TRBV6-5,CASRRGADTGELFF
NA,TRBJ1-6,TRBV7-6,CASSSYSTQGFNSPLHF
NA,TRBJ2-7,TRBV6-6,CASSPGTSGSLSYEQYF
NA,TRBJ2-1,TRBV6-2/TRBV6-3,CASNPLWDRPNEQFF
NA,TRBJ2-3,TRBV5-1,CASSLDTGFTDTQYF
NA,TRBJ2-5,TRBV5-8,CASSFKNPGQETQYF
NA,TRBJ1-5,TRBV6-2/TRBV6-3,CASSLTGSSNQPQHF
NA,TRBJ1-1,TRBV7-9,CASNDRVMNTEAFF
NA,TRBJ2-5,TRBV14,CASSPGSWETQYF
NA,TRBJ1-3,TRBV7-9,CASSLHRGHGNTIYF